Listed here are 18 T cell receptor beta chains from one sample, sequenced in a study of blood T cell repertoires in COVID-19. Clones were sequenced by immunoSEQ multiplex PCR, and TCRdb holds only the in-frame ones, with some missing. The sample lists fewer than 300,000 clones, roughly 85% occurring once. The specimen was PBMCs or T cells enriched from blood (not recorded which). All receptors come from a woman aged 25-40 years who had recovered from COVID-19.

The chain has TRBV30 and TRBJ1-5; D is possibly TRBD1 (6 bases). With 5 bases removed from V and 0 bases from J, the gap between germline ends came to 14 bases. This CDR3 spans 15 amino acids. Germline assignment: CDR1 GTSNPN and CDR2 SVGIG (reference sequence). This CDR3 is CAWAVTGTSNQPQHF. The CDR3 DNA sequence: TGTGCCTGGGCCGTGACAGGTACTAGCAATCAGCCCCAGCATTTT.

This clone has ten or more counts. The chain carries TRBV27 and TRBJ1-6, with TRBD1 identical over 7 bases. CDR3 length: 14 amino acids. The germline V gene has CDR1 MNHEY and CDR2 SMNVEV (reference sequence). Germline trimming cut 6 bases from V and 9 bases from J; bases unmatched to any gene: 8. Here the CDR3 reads CASSPGQESSPLHF. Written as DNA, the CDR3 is TGTGCCAGCAGCCCCGGACAGGAAAGTTCACCCCTCCACTTT.

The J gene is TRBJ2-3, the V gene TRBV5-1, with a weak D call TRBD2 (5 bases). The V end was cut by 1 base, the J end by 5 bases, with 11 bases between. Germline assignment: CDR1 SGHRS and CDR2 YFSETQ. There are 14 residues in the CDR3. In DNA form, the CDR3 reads TGCGCCAGCAGCTTGACCCTAGCTATAGATACGCAGTATTTT. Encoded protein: CASSLTLAIDTQYF.

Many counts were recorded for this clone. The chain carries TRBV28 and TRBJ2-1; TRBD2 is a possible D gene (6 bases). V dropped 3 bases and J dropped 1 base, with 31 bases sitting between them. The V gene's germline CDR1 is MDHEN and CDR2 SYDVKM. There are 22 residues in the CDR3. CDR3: CASSFGSFGVWSLWKSYNEQFF. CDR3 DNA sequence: TGTGCCAGCAGTTTCGGGAGTTTTGGGGTTTGGTCACTTTGGAAGTCCTACAATGAGCAGTTCTTC.

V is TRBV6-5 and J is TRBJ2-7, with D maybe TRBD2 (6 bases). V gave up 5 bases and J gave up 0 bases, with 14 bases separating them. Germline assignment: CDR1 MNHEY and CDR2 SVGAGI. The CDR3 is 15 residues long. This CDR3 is CASSISAGSSYEQYF. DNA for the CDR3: TGTGCCAGCAGTATTTCAGCGGGTAGCTCCTACGAGCAGTACTTC.

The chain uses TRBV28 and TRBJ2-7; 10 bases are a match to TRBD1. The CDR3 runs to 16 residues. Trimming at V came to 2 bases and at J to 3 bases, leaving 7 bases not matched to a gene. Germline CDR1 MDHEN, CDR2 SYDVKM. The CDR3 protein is CASSLGGWTGGYEQYF. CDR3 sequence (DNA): TGTGCCAGCAGTTTAGGGGGATGGACAGGGGGCTACGAGCAGTACTTC.

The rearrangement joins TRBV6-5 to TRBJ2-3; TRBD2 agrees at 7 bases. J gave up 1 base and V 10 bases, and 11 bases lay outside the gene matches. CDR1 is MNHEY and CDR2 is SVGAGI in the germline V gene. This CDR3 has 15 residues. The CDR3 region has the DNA TGTGCCACCCGGGCGGCTAGCGGAGGCACAGATACGCAGTATTTT. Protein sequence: CATRAASGGTDTQYF.

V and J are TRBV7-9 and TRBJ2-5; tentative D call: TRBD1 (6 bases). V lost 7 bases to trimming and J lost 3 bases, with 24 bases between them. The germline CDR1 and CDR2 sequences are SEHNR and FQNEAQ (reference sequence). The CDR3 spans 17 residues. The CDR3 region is CASTNGVGTTGKETQYF. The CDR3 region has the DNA TGTGCCAGCACCAACGGGGTTGGGACAACGGGTAAAGAGACCCAGTACTTC. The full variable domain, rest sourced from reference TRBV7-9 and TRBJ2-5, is DTGVSQNPRHKITKRGQNVTFRCDPISEHNRLYWYRQTLGQGPEFLTYFQNEAQLEKSRLLSDRFSAERPKGSFSTLEIQRTEQGDSAMYLCASTNGVGTTGKETQYFGPGTRLLVL.

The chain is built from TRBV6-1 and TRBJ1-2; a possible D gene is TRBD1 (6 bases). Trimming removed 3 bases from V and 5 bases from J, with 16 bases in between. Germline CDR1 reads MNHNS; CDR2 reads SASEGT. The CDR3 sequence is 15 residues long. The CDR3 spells CASSDPRTAWYGYTF. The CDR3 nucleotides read TGTGCCAGCAGTGACCCAAGGACAGCTTGGTATGGCTACACCTTC.

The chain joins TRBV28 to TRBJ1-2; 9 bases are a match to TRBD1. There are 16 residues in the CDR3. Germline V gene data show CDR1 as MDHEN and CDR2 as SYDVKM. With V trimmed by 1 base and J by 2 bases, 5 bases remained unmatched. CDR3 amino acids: CASSLYPTGGNYGYTF. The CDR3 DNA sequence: TGTGCCAGCAGTTTATACCCCACAGGGGGCAACTATGGCTACACCTTC.

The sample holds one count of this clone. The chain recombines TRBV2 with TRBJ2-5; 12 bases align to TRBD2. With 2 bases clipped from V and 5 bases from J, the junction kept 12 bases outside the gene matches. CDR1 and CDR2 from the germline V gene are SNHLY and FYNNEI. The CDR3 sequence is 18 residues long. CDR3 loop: CASSEPTTSGSDVETQYF. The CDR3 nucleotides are TGTGCCAGCAGTGAACCCACGACTAGCGGGAGTGACGTTGAGACCCAGTACTTC.

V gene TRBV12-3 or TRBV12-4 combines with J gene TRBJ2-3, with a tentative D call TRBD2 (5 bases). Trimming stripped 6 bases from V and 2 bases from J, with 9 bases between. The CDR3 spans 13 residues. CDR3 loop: CASSPLATDTQYF. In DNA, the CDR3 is TGTGCCAGCAGCCCTCTAGCCACAGATACGCAGTATTTT.

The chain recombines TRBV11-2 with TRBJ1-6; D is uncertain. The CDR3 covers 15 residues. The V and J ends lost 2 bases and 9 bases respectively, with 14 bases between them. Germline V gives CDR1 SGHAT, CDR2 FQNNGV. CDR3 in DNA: TGTGCCAGCAGCTTAAACGGCCGGGGAGGTTCACCCCTCCACTTT. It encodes CASSLNGRGGSPLHF.

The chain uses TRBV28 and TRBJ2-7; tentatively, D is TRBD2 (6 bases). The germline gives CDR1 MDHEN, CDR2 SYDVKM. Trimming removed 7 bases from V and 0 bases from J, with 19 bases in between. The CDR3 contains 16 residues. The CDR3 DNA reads TGTGCCAGCACTGATGGGGGAGGAATCCCCTCCTACGAGCAGTACTTC. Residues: CASTDGGGIPSYEQYF.

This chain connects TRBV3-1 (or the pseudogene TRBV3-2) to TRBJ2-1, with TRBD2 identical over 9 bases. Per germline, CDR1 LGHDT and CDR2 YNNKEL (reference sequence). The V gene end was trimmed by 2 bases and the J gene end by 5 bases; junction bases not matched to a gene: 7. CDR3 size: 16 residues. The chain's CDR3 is CASSQSVAGADNEQFF. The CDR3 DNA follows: TGTGCCAGCAGCCAATCTGTAGCGGGAGCCGACAATGAGCAGTTCTTC.

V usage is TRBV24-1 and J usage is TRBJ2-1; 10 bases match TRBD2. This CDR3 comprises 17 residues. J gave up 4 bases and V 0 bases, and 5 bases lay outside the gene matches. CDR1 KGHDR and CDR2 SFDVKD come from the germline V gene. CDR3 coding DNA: TGTGCCACCAGTGATTTGAGGACTAGCGGAAGTTACAATGAGCAGTTCTTC. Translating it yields CATSDLRTSGSYNEQFF.

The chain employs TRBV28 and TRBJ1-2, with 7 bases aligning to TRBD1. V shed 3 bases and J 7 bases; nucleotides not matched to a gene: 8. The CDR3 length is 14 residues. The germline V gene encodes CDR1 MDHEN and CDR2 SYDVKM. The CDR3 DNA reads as TGTGCCAGCAGTTTCTTTACAGGGGTGCGTGGCTACACCTTC. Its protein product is CASSFFTGVRGYTF.

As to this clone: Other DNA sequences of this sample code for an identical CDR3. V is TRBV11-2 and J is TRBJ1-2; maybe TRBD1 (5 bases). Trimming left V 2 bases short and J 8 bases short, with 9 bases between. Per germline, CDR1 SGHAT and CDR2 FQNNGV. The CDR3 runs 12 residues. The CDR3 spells CASSLSGDGYTF. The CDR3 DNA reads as TGTGCCAGCAGCTTATCGGGGGACGGCTACACCTTC.